This T cell receptor (beta chain) was profiled in a study of blood T cell repertoires in COVID-19. Overall study context: PBMCs, B-cell-depleted T cells, or T cells were the source of the cDNA or gDNA that made up the material.

Original methodology: Estimation of nucleated cell counts relied on the amplification of reference gene primers. Sequencing was performed with immunoSEQ multiplex PCR; in TCRdb, only in-frame clones are kept and a portion is missing. V and J calls and clone size are copied from that table; D and trimming were computed from the DNA. The data contain about 300,000 clones, approximately 85% of them singletons. Participants, roughly 18 to 100 years old, spanned under 30 US areas. Recovered status applied to Cohort 3 donors who had two consecutive negative PCRs. It also applied to those with clearance or with symptom resolution. Germline loops: CDR1 LGHNA, CDR2 YNFKEQ. Unmatched junction bases numbered 5, after V lost 1 base and J lost 6 bases. The CDR3 has 15 residues. The table lists this clone with a count of one.

Material: PBMCs or T cells enriched from blood (not recorded which). The chain carries TRBV4-2 and TRBJ2-2; 7 bases line up with TRBD2. The receptor was derived from a man aged 25-45 years who had recovered from COVID-19. This CDR3 is CASSQALSGAGELFF. The CDR3 DNA reads as TGTGCCAGCAGCCAAGCCCTAAGCGGGGCCGGGGAGCTGTTTTTT.